This TCR beta chain was sequenced during a study of T cells after yellow fever vaccination. At the level of the study: For low cell numbers, libraries were made with SMART-Seq v4 Ultra Low Input. Overall study results and limits: Weaker in magnitude, the secondary response showed a faster peak on day 5 versus 15.

This CDR3 spans 14 amino acids. The ends were cut back, 4 bases at V and 0 bases at J, with 7 bases in the middle. Germline-derived CDR1 and CDR2 are SGHNT and YYREEE (reference sequence). In making TCR cDNA, 5'RACE template switching added a universal primer site and UMIs to it. TCRdb passed the 5' RACE reads through MiXCR, listing each CDR3 protein once. The sample includes roughly 150,000 distinct CDR3 sequences, about 7% of them seen just once. On this clonotype: The antigen remains unidentified.

This chain connects TRBV5-4 to TRBJ2-2; D gene unclear. The sequencing used CD4+ T cells sorted from PBMCs, collected less than 6 days after the first yellow fever vaccination. The TCR comes from a man aged 18 to 35 who received the YFV17D yellow fever vaccine. This CDR3 is CASSTAANTGELFF. CDR3 bases: TGTGCCAGCAGCACCGCCGCGAACACCGGGGAGCTGTTTTTT.